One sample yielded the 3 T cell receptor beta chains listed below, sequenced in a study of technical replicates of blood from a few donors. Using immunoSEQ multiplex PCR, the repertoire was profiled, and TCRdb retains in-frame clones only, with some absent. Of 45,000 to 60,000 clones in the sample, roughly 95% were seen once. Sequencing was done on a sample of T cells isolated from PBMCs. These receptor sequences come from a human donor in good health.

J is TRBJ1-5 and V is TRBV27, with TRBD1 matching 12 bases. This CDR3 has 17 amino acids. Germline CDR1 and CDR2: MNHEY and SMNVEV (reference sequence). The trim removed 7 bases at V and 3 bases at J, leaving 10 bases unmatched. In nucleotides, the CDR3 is TGTGCCAGCACCCCCTGGCCGGGACAGGGGGCCAATCAGCCCCAGCATTTT. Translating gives CASTPWPGQGANQPQHF.

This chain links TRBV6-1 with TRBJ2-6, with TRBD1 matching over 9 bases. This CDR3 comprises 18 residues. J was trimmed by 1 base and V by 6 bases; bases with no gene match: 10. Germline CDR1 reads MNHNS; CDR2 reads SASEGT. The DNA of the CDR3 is TGTGCCAGCAGCGAAAGGCACAGGGGGCGTTCTGGGGCCAACGTCCTGACTTTC. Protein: CASSERHRGRSGANVLTF.

DNA of the CDR3: TGTGCCAGCAGTGAAACGGGACAGGGAATCAATGAGCAGTTCTTC. Translating gives CASSETGQGINEQFF. The chain recombines TRBV2 with TRBJ2-1, with 9 positions matching TRBD1. Germline CDR1 reads SNHLY; CDR2 reads FYNNEI. This CDR3 has 15 amino acids. The junction had 5 bases not matched to a gene; V was cut back by 2 bases and J by 6 bases.